A selection of T cell receptor beta chains follows, all from one sample in a study of blood T cell repertoires in COVID-19. Using immunoSEQ multiplex PCR, the repertoire was profiled, and TCRdb retains in-frame clones only, with some absent. The sample shows under 200,000 clones, about nine tenths of them seen only once. The sample was peripheral blood. The receptors were gathered from a man between 65 and 85 years old with active or convalescent COVID-19. Each CDR3 is given with its conserved first and last residue. A D gene is named only where the DNA matches it firmly. Clone size, where shown, is once, few, many, or a class for clones that have expanded.

J gene,CDR3 length,D gene,V gene,clone size,CDR3 DNA,CDR3 protein
TRBJ2-7,14,TRBD1,TRBV10-3,.,TGTGCCATCAACCCCGGACAGGGATCCTACGAGCAGTACTTC,CAINPGQGSYEQYF
TRBJ2-7,10,TRBD1,TRBV3-1/TRBV3-2,.,TGTGCCGCAGGGGGCCGCGAGCAGTACTTC,CAAGGREQYF
TRBJ1-4,15,.,TRBV20-1,.,TGCAGTGCTAGTTTTCCGGGACAAAGAAATGAAAAACTGTTTTTT,CSASFPGQRNEKLFF
TRBJ2-7,13,TRBD1,TRBV5-4,once,TGTGCCAGCAGCCGGATCCCCGGGACAGGGGTGTCATTC,CASSRIPGTGVSF
TRBJ2-7,18,TRBD2,TRBV19,.,TGTGCCAGTAGTACCGGGGGACTAGCGGGGAGATTAACCTACGAGCAGTACTTC,CASSTGGLAGRLTYEQYF
TRBJ1-2,14,.,TRBV15,.,TGTGCCACCAGCAGAGAAGGGAGGGGAGGCGGCTACACCTTC,CATSREGRGGGYTF
TRBJ2-7,13,.,TRBV12-3/TRBV12-4,once,TGTGCCAGCAGTTTATATATAAACTACGAGCAGTACTTC,CASSLYINYEQYF
TRBJ1-1,17,TRBD1,TRBV30,.,TGTGCCTGGACCCCCCTGGGGACAGGGAGGAAGAACACTGAAGCTTTCTTT,CAWTPLGTGRKNTEAFF
TRBJ1-2,14,.,TRBV28,few,TGTGCCAGCAGTTTTGTGACAACCCACTATGGCTACACCTTC,CASSFVTTHYGYTF
TRBJ1-2,16,.,TRBV3-1/TRBV3-2,few,TGTGCCAGCAGCCAAGCCAGACAGTTACATGGGTATGGCTACACCTTC,CASSQARQLHGYGYTF
TRBJ1-4,13,.,TRBV3-1/TRBV3-2,.,TGTGCCAGCAGCCAAGGGAGGACTGAAAAACTGTTTTTT,CASSQGRTEKLFF
TRBJ2-2,15,.,TRBV2,.,TGTGCCAGCAGTGAGGGGGGGCTGGGCACCGGGGAGCTGTTTTTT,CASSEGGLGTGELFF
TRBJ2-4,14,TRBD1,TRBV19,.,TGTGCCAGTGGACTCCGGGACAGGGGGAACATTCAGTACTTC,CASGLRDRGNIQYF
TRBJ1-2,13,.,TRBV10-3,.,TGTGCCATCAGTGAGCCGAGTGGGGGCGGCTACACCTTC,CAISEPSGGGYTF
TRBJ2-1,10,.,TRBV12-3/TRBV12-4,.,TGTGCCAGCTCAACCGGTGAGCAGTTCTTC,CASSTGEQFF
TRBJ2-5,13,TRBD1,TRBV15,.,TGTGCCACCAGTTATACAGGGGAAGAGACCCAGTACTTC,CATSYTGEETQYF
TRBJ2-4,15,.,TRBV11-2,.,TGTGCCAGCAGCTTAGCGCAACTAGCCAAAAACATTCAGTACTTC,CASSLAQLAKNIQYF
TRBJ2-7,13,.,TRBV7-8,.,TGTGCCAGCAGCACTGGACTTAACTACGAGCAGTACTTC,CASSTGLNYEQYF
TRBJ1-2,15,.,TRBV15,.,TGTGCCACCAGCAGACTGGGACAACAACTGGGAGGCTACACCTTC,CATSRLGQQLGGYTF
TRBJ2-5,18,TRBD1,TRBV11-2,.,TGTGCCAGCAGCTTAGCGGAGGACAGGCCAAATCCACGAGAGACCCAGTACTTC,CASSLAEDRPNPRETQYF
TRBJ2-7,17,TRBD1,TRBV27,.,TGTGCCAGCAGTTTCCCCGCCGGGACAGGGGAACCCTACGAGCAGTACTTC,CASSFPAGTGEPYEQYF
TRBJ1-5,12,.,TRBV29-1,once,TGCAGCGTCGGGATGAGGGAGGGAGCCCAGCATTTT,CSVGMREGAQHF
TRBJ1-4,15,.,TRBV4-3,few,TGCGCCAGCAGCACGTCCGGGACATGGGGTGAAAAACTGTTTTTT,CASSTSGTWGEKLFF
TRBJ1-5,15,TRBD1,TRBV11-3,.,TGTGCCAGCAGCCCAGTCGGACAGGGTGATCAGCCCCAGCATTTT,CASSPVGQGDQPQHF
TRBJ1-6,11,.,TRBV23-1,.,TGCGCCAGCAGTCAAGTCACACCCCTCCACTTT,CASSQVTPLHF
TRBJ2-2,14,TRBD1,TRBV6-5,once,TGTGCCAGCAAACAGGGGTCGGACACCGGGGAGCTGTTTTTT,CASKQGSDTGELFF
TRBJ2-7,13,.,TRBV12-3/TRBV12-4,.,TGTGCCAGCAGTCCCTCTGGGGGGTCCGAGCAGTACTTC,CASSPSGGSEQYF
TRBJ2-3,15,TRBD2,TRBV7-6,.,TGTGCCAGCAGCTTAGCGGGAGGGGTCAGCGATACGCAGTATTTT,CASSLAGGVSDTQYF
TRBJ2-7,11,.,TRBV11-2,.,TGTGCCAGCAGGAGAGGGCCCGAGCAGTACTTC,CASRRGPEQYF
TRBJ2-1,14,.,TRBV5-1,.,TGCGCCAGCAGCTTGGTCCAGGGTGGACATGAGCAGTTCTTC,CASSLVQGGHEQFF
TRBJ2-1,14,TRBD1,TRBV7-2,.,TGTGCCAGCAGTGGGGACAGGGGGAGAAATGAGCAGTTCTTC,CASSGDRGRNEQFF
TRBJ1-5,19,.,TRBV20-1,.,TGCAGTGCTAGTGGGCGGTTAGGGCAGGGTCTTGGTCTGGGTCAGCCCCAGCATTTT,CSASGRLGQGLGLGQPQHF
TRBJ2-2,14,.,TRBV14,.,TGTGCCAGCAGCTTGGGGGGGAACACCGGGGAGCTGTTTTTT,CASSLGGNTGELFF
TRBJ2-1,14,TRBD1,TRBV6-6,.,TGTGCCAGCAGTTACTTGGGACAGGTCAATGAGCAGTTCTTC,CASSYLGQVNEQFF
TRBJ1-6,14,.,TRBV18,few,TGTGCCAGCTCACTGACAGTCCCAAATTCACCCCTCCACTTT,CASSLTVPNSPLHF
TRBJ1-1,15,.,TRBV2,.,TGTGCCAGCAGTGAAGCGTTCGGGGTCGGCACTGAAGCTTTCTTT,CASSEAFGVGTEAFF
TRBJ1-3,17,TRBD1,TRBV9,.,TGTGCCAGCAGCGTAGCTACGGGGACAGGGAGGGGAAACACCATATATTTT,CASSVATGTGRGNTIYF
TRBJ2-3,14,TRBD2,TRBV29-1,.,TGCAGCGGGGGACTAGCGGGAACCACAGATACGCAGTATTTT,CSGGLAGTTDTQYF
TRBJ2-4,18,.,TRBV5-6,.,TGTGCCAGCAGCACCTTGGCGGGGACTTTGGGGTTCAAAAACATTCAGTACTTC,CASSTLAGTLGFKNIQYF
TRBJ2-5,13,.,TRBV28,.,TGTGCCAGCACCCTCCTGATCGGGGAGACCCAGTACTTC,CASTLLIGETQYF
TRBJ2-7,14,.,TRBV18,.,TGTGCCAGCTCACCACCGGCGCAGGGGCGGGAGCAGTACTTC,CASSPPAQGREQYF
TRBJ2-5,16,TRBD2,TRBV7-2,.,TGTGCCAGCAGCCCGACTAGCGGGGGACCGTGGGAGACCCAGTACTTC,CASSPTSGGPWETQYF
TRBJ1-2,14,TRBD1,TRBV19,.,TGTGCCAGTAGAAGACAGGGGGTGGACTATGGCTACACCTTC,CASRRQGVDYGYTF
TRBJ2-1,14,.,TRBV7-2,.,TGTGCCAGCAGCTTAGTTCGTACCAGCAATGAGCAGTTCTTC,CASSLVRTSNEQFF
TRBJ2-1,17,TRBD2,TRBV7-9,few,TGTGCCAGCAGCGCCGCCTGGGGACTAGCGGGAGGCAATGAGCAGTTCTTC,CASSAAWGLAGGNEQFF
TRBJ1-2,15,TRBD1,TRBV2,once,TGTGCCAGCAGTGATGTCCACGGACAGGGCTATGGCTACACCTTC,CASSDVHGQGYGYTF
TRBJ2-3,13,.,TRBV5-4,.,TGTGCCAGCAGCCGAGAAATCACAGATACGCAGTATTTT,CASSREITDTQYF
TRBJ1-3,12,.,TRBV12-3/TRBV12-4,.,TGTGCCAGCAGCATTAGGAGGAGCACCATATATTTT,CASSIRRSTIYF
TRBJ2-3,15,.,TRBV28,.,TGTGCCAGCAGTAAAAGACAGGACCCCACAGATACGCAGTATTTT,CASSKRQDPTDTQYF
TRBJ1-1,13,.,TRBV6-2/TRBV6-3,.,TGTGCCAGCAGTTACCGGGAATACACTGAAGCTTTCTTT,CASSYREYTEAFF
TRBJ2-7,15,TRBD1,TRBV5-4,.,TGTGCCAGCAGCCCAGGGACAGTCGCCATAGGCGAGCAGTACTTC,CASSPGTVAIGEQYF
TRBJ2-2,13,.,TRBV5-1,.,TGCGCCAGCAGTATGGAGGTGACCGGGGAGCTGTTTTTT,CASSMEVTGELFF
TRBJ2-5,15,TRBD2,TRBV3-1/TRBV3-2,.,TGTGCCAGCTCTGGGGGGACTAGCGGACAAGAGACCCAGTACTTC,CASSGGTSGQETQYF
TRBJ1-4,13,.,TRBV12-3/TRBV12-4,.,TGTGCCAGCAGTTTAAACGGAGGCCGTAAACTGTTTTTT,CASSLNGGRKLFF
TRBJ1-1,11,.,TRBV10-3,.,TGTGCCATCAGTGACACTCTTGAAGCTTTCTTT,CAISDTLEAFF
TRBJ2-2,17,.,TRBV5-1,.,TGCGCCAGCAGCTTGTGGTCCGGGAAAGCGAACACCGGGGAGCTGTTTTTT,CASSLWSGKANTGELFF
TRBJ1-6,16,.,TRBV19,.,TGTGCCAGTAGGACCAATAGCGGGGTGAATAATTCACCCCTCCACTTT,CASRTNSGVNNSPLHF